A selection of T cell receptor beta chains follows, all from one sample in a study of blood T cell repertoires in COVID-19. Here immunoSEQ multiplex PCR was the method, and the copy in TCRdb shows in-frame clones only, minus some. The sample lists 240,000 or so clones; 80% to 90% were seen once. The sample consisted of PBMCs or T cells enriched from blood (not recorded which). These receptor sequences come from a man aged 40-55 years who had recovered from COVID-19. The CDR3 runs from the conserved cysteine through the conserved F or W. The order of the fields is CDR3 DNA, CDR3 protein, V gene, clone size, D gene, J gene. D genes are given only for firm matches. Expanded clones are given a class, and other clones once, few, many or no size at all.

CDR3nt: TGTGCCACCAGTGAAACCGGGATTGCCTACTCTGGGGCCAACGTCCTGACTTTC
CDR3aa: CATSETGIAYSGANVLTF
v_gene: TRBV24-1
abundance: NA
d_gene: NA
j_gene: TRBJ2-6

CDR3nt: TGTGCCAGCAGCTTGGGCAGGGGGCGCGAGCAGTACTTC
CDR3aa: CASSLGRGREQYF
v_gene: TRBV5-4
abundance: NA
d_gene: TRBD1
j_gene: TRBJ2-7

CDR3nt: TGCGCCAGCAGCCAAGGACTAGCGGGCCGACCTGGGGCCCAGTACTTC
CDR3aa: CASSQGLAGRPGAQYF
v_gene: TRBV4-1
abundance: NA
d_gene: TRBD2
j_gene: TRBJ2-5

CDR3nt: TGTGCCAGCAAAAGAACAGGGGAAGGGTACGAGCAGTACTTC
CDR3aa: CASKRTGEGYEQYF
v_gene: TRBV6-5
abundance: once
d_gene: TRBD1
j_gene: TRBJ2-7

CDR3nt: TGTGCCAGCAGCACCGGGAGCGCGAACACCGGGGAGCTGTTTTTT
CDR3aa: CASSTGSANTGELFF
v_gene: TRBV13
abundance: NA
d_gene: NA
j_gene: TRBJ2-2

CDR3nt: TGTGCCAGCAGCCCCCCTGGGGGACAGGTGCATGGCTACACCTTC
CDR3aa: CASSPPGGQVHGYTF
v_gene: TRBV9
abundance: NA
d_gene: TRBD1
j_gene: TRBJ1-2

CDR3nt: TGTGCCAGCAGTAACGGCCGGGGGACCTACGAGCAGTACTTC
CDR3aa: CASSNGRGTYEQYF
v_gene: TRBV3-1/TRBV3-2
abundance: NA
d_gene: NA
j_gene: TRBJ2-7

CDR3nt: TGCGCCAGCAGCCTCCCTAGGCAGGGGGCGCTGGCTTTCTTT
CDR3aa: CASSLPRQGALAFF
v_gene: TRBV4-1
abundance: NA
d_gene: TRBD1
j_gene: TRBJ1-1

CDR3nt: TGTGCCAGCACCCCTACGGGGGAAGAGACCCAGTACTTC
CDR3aa: CASTPTGEETQYF
v_gene: TRBV12-3/TRBV12-4
abundance: NA
d_gene: NA
j_gene: TRBJ2-5

CDR3nt: TGTGCCAGCTCACCATTCAGACTAGCGGACTACAATGAGCAGTTCTTC
CDR3aa: CASSPFRLADYNEQFF
v_gene: TRBV18
abundance: NA
d_gene: TRBD2
j_gene: TRBJ2-1

CDR3nt: TGTGCCAGCAGCCAGAATAGCGGGGGGGCCTCCTCAGATACGCAGTATTTT
CDR3aa: CASSQNSGGASSDTQYF
v_gene: TRBV3-1/TRBV3-2
abundance: NA
d_gene: TRBD2
j_gene: TRBJ2-3

CDR3nt: TGTGCCAGCAGCCCGGGACAGGGTGGCTACACCTTC
CDR3aa: CASSPGQGGYTF
v_gene: TRBV12-3/TRBV12-4
abundance: NA
d_gene: TRBD1
j_gene: TRBJ1-2

CDR3nt: TGTGCCAGCAGCCAAGTGGTACCGGGACTAGCGGGGCCCAGCTCCTACAATGAGCAGTTCTTC
CDR3aa: CASSQVVPGLAGPSSYNEQFF
v_gene: TRBV3-1/TRBV3-2
abundance: NA
d_gene: TRBD2
j_gene: TRBJ2-1

CDR3nt: TGTGCCATCAGTGAGGACAGGGACTCCAGGTCCCAGCATTTT
CDR3aa: CAISEDRDSRSQHF
v_gene: TRBV10-3
abundance: NA
d_gene: TRBD1
j_gene: TRBJ1-5

CDR3nt: TGTGCCAGCAGCCCTAGACTAGCGGGGGGGAGATACAATGAGCAGTTCTTC
CDR3aa: CASSPRLAGGRYNEQFF
v_gene: TRBV11-2
abundance: NA
d_gene: TRBD2
j_gene: TRBJ2-1

CDR3nt: TGTGCCAGCTCACACGACAGGGGCGGCGAGCAGTACTTC
CDR3aa: CASSHDRGGEQYF
v_gene: TRBV18
abundance: NA
d_gene: TRBD1
j_gene: TRBJ2-7

CDR3nt: TGTGCCTGGAGAGAACAGGGGGCTGGTTCACCCCTCCACTTT
CDR3aa: CAWREQGAGSPLHF
v_gene: TRBV30
abundance: NA
d_gene: TRBD1
j_gene: TRBJ1-6

CDR3nt: TGTGCCAGCGTCGCATTAGCGGGGGGGGTGAATGAGCAGTTCTTC
CDR3aa: CASVALAGGVNEQFF
v_gene: TRBV3-1/TRBV3-2
abundance: NA
d_gene: TRBD2
j_gene: TRBJ2-1

CDR3nt: TGTGCCAGTAGTACTTCCAGGATGAACACTGAAGCTTTCTTT
CDR3aa: CASSTSRMNTEAFF
v_gene: TRBV19
abundance: NA
d_gene: NA
j_gene: TRBJ1-1

CDR3nt: TGTGCCAGCTCATCGACCGGGACAAGGGGGATCTACGAGCAGTACTTC
CDR3aa: CASSSTGTRGIYEQYF
v_gene: TRBV18
abundance: NA
d_gene: NA
j_gene: TRBJ2-7

CDR3nt: TGCGCCAGCAGCTGGGGGGACAGGGGAAGCAATCAGCCCCAGCATTTT
CDR3aa: CASSWGDRGSNQPQHF
v_gene: TRBV5-1
abundance: NA
d_gene: TRBD1
j_gene: TRBJ1-5

CDR3nt: TGTGCCAGCTCCTCCACAGGTGGAGCTAACTATGGCTACACCTTC
CDR3aa: CASSSTGGANYGYTF
v_gene: TRBV28
abundance: NA
d_gene: NA
j_gene: TRBJ1-2

CDR3nt: TGTGCCAGCAATTCAGGGGGCGATGAAAAACTGTTTTTT
CDR3aa: CASNSGGDEKLFF
v_gene: TRBV21-1
abundance: NA
d_gene: NA
j_gene: TRBJ1-4

CDR3nt: TGTGCCAGCAGCTTGGATCAGAGCAATCAGCCCCAGCATTTT
CDR3aa: CASSLDQSNQPQHF
v_gene: TRBV5-4
abundance: NA
d_gene: NA
j_gene: TRBJ1-5

CDR3nt: TGCGCCAGCAGCGGGGCCGGGACAGGGTTTCAGCCCCAGCATTTT
CDR3aa: CASSGAGTGFQPQHF
v_gene: TRBV10-1
abundance: NA
d_gene: TRBD1
j_gene: TRBJ1-5

CDR3nt: TGTGCCAGCAGTTTTTTAGTTTTTACTGAAGCTTTCTTT
CDR3aa: CASSFLVFTEAFF
v_gene: TRBV12-3/TRBV12-4
abundance: once
d_gene: NA
j_gene: TRBJ1-1

CDR3nt: TGCGCCAGCAGCCAAGGAATCGGGAGCTATGGCTACACCTTC
CDR3aa: CASSQGIGSYGYTF
v_gene: TRBV4-1
abundance: NA
d_gene: NA
j_gene: TRBJ1-2

CDR3nt: TGTGCCAGCTCACAACTTCCTCCAGGGCCCAATCAGCCCCAGCATTTT
CDR3aa: CASSQLPPGPNQPQHF
v_gene: TRBV18
abundance: NA
d_gene: NA
j_gene: TRBJ1-5

CDR3nt: TGTGCCAGCAGGGGTCTATGGACGTCAGGGTACGAGCAGTACTTC
CDR3aa: CASRGLWTSGYEQYF
v_gene: TRBV6-5
abundance: NA
d_gene: NA
j_gene: TRBJ2-7

CDR3nt: TGTGCCAGCAGTGAATTAAGCCCGACAGGGTGGCCCACTGAAGCTTTCTTT
CDR3aa: CASSELSPTGWPTEAFF
v_gene: TRBV25-1
abundance: NA
d_gene: TRBD1
j_gene: TRBJ1-1

CDR3nt: TGTGCCAGCAGCTTAGCACAGGACCTTAGCAATCAGCCCCAGCATTTT
CDR3aa: CASSLAQDLSNQPQHF
v_gene: TRBV7-9
abundance: NA
d_gene: NA
j_gene: TRBJ1-5

CDR3nt: TGTGCCAGCTCCCCCGCGGCAGCCGTGTCGGGCTACACCTTC
CDR3aa: CASSPAAAVSGYTF
v_gene: TRBV18
abundance: NA
d_gene: NA
j_gene: TRBJ1-2

CDR3nt: TGTGCCAGCAGCCAACCCCACAGGAATTCACCCCTCCACTTT
CDR3aa: CASSQPHRNSPLHF
v_gene: TRBV3-1/TRBV3-2
abundance: NA
d_gene: NA
j_gene: TRBJ1-6

CDR3nt: TGCGCCAGCAGCCAAGTCCGTGGAAACACCATATATTTT
CDR3aa: CASSQVRGNTIYF
v_gene: TRBV4-3
abundance: NA
d_gene: NA
j_gene: TRBJ1-3

CDR3nt: TGTGCCAGCGGACAGGGGGGTACGCAGTATTTT
CDR3aa: CASGQGGTQYF
v_gene: TRBV12-3/TRBV12-4
abundance: NA
d_gene: TRBD1
j_gene: TRBJ2-3

CDR3nt: TGTGCCAGCAGCTCCATCAGGCCCTTTAACTATGGCTACACCTTC
CDR3aa: CASSSIRPFNYGYTF
v_gene: TRBV11-2
abundance: NA
d_gene: NA
j_gene: TRBJ1-2

CDR3nt: TGTGCCAGCAGTTCCCCGACAGGGGAAGGCTATGGCTACACCTTC
CDR3aa: CASSSPTGEGYGYTF
v_gene: TRBV28
abundance: NA
d_gene: TRBD1
j_gene: TRBJ1-2

CDR3nt: TGTGCCTGGAGTCTAACAGGGATGAACACTGAAGCTTTCTTT
CDR3aa: CAWSLTGMNTEAFF
v_gene: TRBV30
abundance: NA
d_gene: NA
j_gene: TRBJ1-1

CDR3nt: TGTGCCAGCAACGACAGGTCCCTCTCTGGAAACACCATATATTTT
CDR3aa: CASNDRSLSGNTIYF
v_gene: TRBV5-8
abundance: NA
d_gene: NA
j_gene: TRBJ1-3

CDR3nt: TGTGCCAGTAGTACAACAACAGGGCTCGGAGGCTACACCTTC
CDR3aa: CASSTTTGLGGYTF
v_gene: TRBV19
abundance: NA
d_gene: NA
j_gene: TRBJ1-2

CDR3nt: TGTGCCAGCAAAGTTGGAGCGGGAAAGACCTCCTACGAGCAGTACTTC
CDR3aa: CASKVGAGKTSYEQYF
v_gene: TRBV27
abundance: NA
d_gene: TRBD2
j_gene: TRBJ2-7

CDR3nt: TGTGCCAGCAGCGGAGGGGGGACAAGCAATGAGCAGTTCTTC
CDR3aa: CASSGGGTSNEQFF
v_gene: TRBV7-8
abundance: few
d_gene: NA
j_gene: TRBJ2-1

CDR3nt: TGTGCCAGCAGCGCGGGACTAGCGGCTAGCACAGATACGCAGTATTTT
CDR3aa: CASSAGLAASTDTQYF
v_gene: TRBV11-2
abundance: once
d_gene: TRBD2
j_gene: TRBJ2-3

CDR3nt: TGTGCCAGCAGCCAAGAATTGGGGACAGGGGCGCATAGTGGCTACACCTTC
CDR3aa: CASSQELGTGAHSGYTF
v_gene: TRBV4-2
abundance: NA
d_gene: TRBD1
j_gene: TRBJ1-2

CDR3nt: TGTGCCAGCAGTTTAGCGCCGGAGGACAGGGTTGTGACCCAGTACTTC
CDR3aa: CASSLAPEDRVVTQYF
v_gene: TRBV27
abundance: NA
d_gene: TRBD1
j_gene: TRBJ2-5